The source of this TCR beta chain is a study of OX40 agonist ivuxolimab in advanced cancers. Study at large: Antecedent anti-PD-1, anti-PD-L1 or anti-CTLA-4 therapy was permissible, with roughly 40% having received some.

At cycle 4 day 1, cycle 7 day 1, and baseline, blood was sampled. Trimming at V came to 3 bases and at J to 4 bases, leaving 7 bases not matched to a gene. The length of the CDR3 is 16 residues. Germline loops: CDR1 LNHDA, CDR2 SQIVND (reference sequence). In the case of this clone: What it binds is unknown.

Study-wide results and caveats: Some of the lowest clonal expansion was seen in partial responders at 0.1-3.0 mg/kg.

The data were produced by immunoSEQ multiplex PCR, yet TCRdb's version contains in-frame clones alone and is incomplete. The sample lists 65,000 to 80,000 clones, around 90% occurring once. This sample comprised CD4+ or CD8+ T cells sorted from blood, obtained in a trial of the OX40 agonist ivuxolimab. The chain is built from TRBV19 and TRBJ2-1; 9 bases map to TRBD1. The clonotype comes from an adult with an advanced solid tumor such as melanoma, head and neck, liver or kidney cancer. The chain's CDR3 is CASSILFDRGYNEQFF. The CDR3 DNA follows: TGTGCCAGTAGTATCCTATTCGACAGGGGGTACAATGAGCAGTTCTTC. The full variable domain, completed using reference TRBV19 and TRBJ2-1, is DGGITQSPKYLFRKEGQNVTLSCEQNLNHDAMYWYRQDPGQGLRLIYYSQIVNDFQKGDIAEGYSVSREKKESFPLTVTSAQKNPTAFYLCASSILFDRGYNEQFFGPGTRLTVL.